Presented here are 4 T cell receptor beta chains from one specimen sequenced in a study of CD8 T cell repertoires and HIV-1 epitope variants. Repertoires were generated with immunoSEQ multiplex PCR, while TCRdb's copy carries only in-frame clones and drops some. There are over 4,500 clones in the sample; around 63% occur only once, and roughly 43% lies in the top ten. Their recognized antigens are unknown. Sequences were obtained from cultured CD8+ T cells derived from PBMCs. These receptors were taken from a male donor with HIV.

This clone was seen a handful of times. This chain links TRBV9 with TRBJ2-2, with D possibly being TRBD1 or TRBD2 (7 bases each). This CDR3 spans 14 amino acids. CDR1 SGDLS and CDR2 YYNGEE come from the germline V gene. Trimming took off 4 bases at V and 3 bases at J, with 10 bases between the two ends. CDR3 sequence: CASSSGGDTGELFF. CDR3 coding DNA: TGTGCCAGCAGCTCAGGGGGGGACACCGGGGAGCTGTTTTTT.

This clone was found once. The chain employs TRBV19 and TRBJ1-1, with D possibly being TRBD1 (5 bases). The germline V gene has CDR1 LNHDA and CDR2 SQIVND (reference sequence). This CDR3 is built from 16 residues. V was shortened by 5 bases and J by 0 bases, with 16 bases between the two germline ends. The CDR3 protein is CASSASPGGLNTEAFF. The CDR3, as DNA: TGTGCCAGTAGTGCCTCTCCGGGGGGTCTGAACACTGAAGCTTTCTTT.

This chain connects TRBV28 to TRBJ2-1, with D unclear. Germline V gene lookup returns CDR1 MDHEN and CDR2 SYDVKM. The CDR3 consists of 15 residues. Between the trimmed V and J ends, which lost 1 base and 2 bases, there was a span of 9 bases. CDR3 in DNA: TGTGCCAGCAGTTTATCCGCTGACGCCTACAATGAGCAGTTCTTC. Translating gives CASSLSADAYNEQFF.

This clone has more than one count but fewer than ten. Here the CDR3 reads CAWREPGLAHEQFF. The CDR3 region has the DNA TGTGCCTGGAGGGAACCGGGACTAGCTCATGAGCAGTTCTTC. The gene calls are TRBV30 and TRBJ2-1, with 9 bases aligning to TRBD2. CDR1 GTSNPN and CDR2 SVGIG come from the germline V gene (reference sequence). The CDR3 covers 14 residues. J lost 8 bases, V lost 3 bases, and 8 bases had no gene match.